The 21 T cell receptor beta chains listed next were all sequenced from one sample in a study of blood T cell repertoires in COVID-19. Assay used: immunoSEQ multiplex PCR; TCRdb lists only in-frame clones, some missing. Here the sample spans 77,000 or so clones, around 83% being singletons. Sequencing was done on a sample of peripheral blood. The receptors shown here come from a woman between 55 and 75 years old with acute or convalescent COVID-19.

J is TRBJ1-1 and V is TRBV5-6; tentatively, D is TRBD1 (6 bases). The CDR3 is 13 amino acids. Germline V gene sequence: CDR1 SGHDT, CDR2 YYEEEE. V was shortened by 0 bases and J by 10 bases, with 13 bases between the two germline ends. The CDR3 is CASSLASGAGAFF. As DNA, the CDR3 is TGTGCCAGCAGCTTGGCGTCAGGGGCAGGAGCTTTCTTT.

The chain recombines TRBV2 with TRBJ1-2, with D unresolved. Germline assignment: CDR1 SNHLY and CDR2 FYNNEI. Trimming took 6 bases from V and 0 from J, leaving 8 bases between them. The CDR3 has 13 amino acids. This CDR3 reads CASRQNANYGYTF. The DNA of the CDR3 is TGTGCCAGCAGACAGAATGCTAACTATGGCTACACCTTC.

The J gene is TRBJ2-7, the V gene TRBV19, with 8 bases lining up with TRBD1. The length of the CDR3 is 15 residues. V lost 5 bases to trimming and J lost 5 bases; unmatched junction nucleotides: 11. Germline V gene lookup returns CDR1 LNHDA and CDR2 SQIVND (reference sequence). CDR3 in DNA: TGTGCCAGTAGTGGAAAGGACAGGGCGTTCCACGAGCAGTACTTC. This encodes CASSGKDRAFHEQYF. Combining the CDR3 with reference TRBV19 and TRBJ2-7 gives the whole variable domain DGGITQSPKYLFRKEGQNVTLSCEQNLNHDAMYWYRQDPGQGLRLIYYSQIVNDFQKGDIAEGYSVSREKKESFPLTVTSAQKNPTAFYLCASSGKDRAFHEQYFGPGTRLTVT.

The rearrangement joins TRBV19 to TRBJ1-5, with a possible D match to TRBD1 (6 bases). Deletions cut 5 bases from V and 5 bases from J, with 13 bases between. The CDR3 spans 14 residues. Germline assignment: CDR1 LNHDA and CDR2 SQIVND (reference sequence). CDR3 in amino acids: CASSARDIDQPQHF. In DNA form, the CDR3 reads TGTGCCAGTAGTGCCCGGGACATAGATCAGCCCCAGCATTTT. The full variable domain, with the rest looked up from reference TRBV19 and TRBJ1-5, is DGGITQSPKYLFRKEGQNVTLSCEQNLNHDAMYWYRQDPGQGLRLIYYSQIVNDFQKGDIAEGYSVSREKKESFPLTVTSAQKNPTAFYLCASSARDIDQPQHFGDGTRLSIL.

The chain has TRBV9 and TRBJ1-4; TRBD1 matches 7 bases. From germline, CDR1 is SGDLS and CDR2 YYNGEE. V lost 3 bases and J lost 0; bases outside the gene matches: 11. CDR3 size: 18 residues. The CDR3 nucleotides are TGTGCCAGCAGCGGAGCCCGGGAGGGGGCCTCAACTAATGAAAAACTGTTTTTT. Protein: CASSGAREGASTNEKLFF. Supplemented by reference TRBV9 and TRBJ1-4, the full variable domain reads DSGVTQTPKHLITATGQRVTLRCSPRSGDLSVYWYQQSLDQGLQFLIQYYNGEERAKGNILERFSAQQFPDLHSELNLSSLELGDSALYFCASSGAREGASTNEKLFFGSGTQLSVL.

The genes are TRBV7-6 and TRBJ1-4, with TRBD1 matching 10 bases. The CDR3 is made up of 16 amino acids. Germline CDR1 SGHVS, CDR2 FNYEAQ. J lost 7 bases, V lost 5 bases, and 10 bases had no gene match. The CDR3 nucleotides read TGTGCCAGCAGCGGAGGGACAGGGGAGGAGGGTGAAAAACTGTTTTTT. Its translation is CASSGGTGEEGEKLFF.

V usage is TRBV5-1 and J usage is TRBJ2-3; weak D call: TRBD1 (6 bases). Trimming pared 4 bases from V and 1 base from J, leaving 22 bases between. CDR3 length: 18 amino acids. Germline CDR1 is SGHRS and CDR2 is YFSETQ. The chain's CDR3 is CASSTPTGPRAGTDTQYF. The CDR3 DNA sequence: TGCGCCAGCAGCACCCCGACAGGACCCAGAGCGGGCACAGATACGCAGTATTTT. Supplemented by reference TRBV5-1 and TRBJ2-3, the full variable domain reads KAGVTQTPRYLIKTRGQQVTLSCSPISGHRSVSWYQQTPGQGLQFLFEYFSETQRNKGNFPGRFSGRQFSNSRSEMNVSTLELGDSALYLCASSTPTGPRAGTDTQYFGPGTRLTVL.

The V and J genes are TRBV24-1 and TRBJ1-5; possible D gene TRBD1, 5 bases. Germline CDR1 is KGHDR and CDR2 is SFDVKD. Trimming left V 10 bases short and J 6 bases short, with 15 bases between. The CDR3 has 13 amino acids. The CDR3: CATGEGVSQPQHF. CDR3 nucleotides: TGTGCCACGGGGGAGGGTGTGAGTCAGCCCCAGCATTTT.

This chain joins TRBV30 and TRBJ1-1; D is ambiguous. This CDR3 has 13 amino acids. Germline assignment: CDR1 GTSNPN and CDR2 SVGIG (reference sequence). The V and J ends lost 0 bases and 0 bases respectively, with 5 bases between them. The CDR3 nucleotides read TGTGCCTGGAGTGTACTAATGAACACTGAAGCTTTCTTT. Translating it yields CAWSVLMNTEAFF.

This clone was counted a single time. The rearrangement uses TRBV5-1 and TRBJ1-2, with a weak D call TRBD1 (5 bases). The CDR3 loop spans 14 amino acids. Looked up from germline, CDR1 is SGHRS and CDR2 is YFSETQ. V lost 5 bases, J lost 4 bases, and 15 bases lay in between. The CDR3 DNA reads as TGCGCCAGCAGGCCCGACAGTAGTGGCTATGGCTACACCTTC. Protein sequence: CASRPDSSGYGYTF.

The chain has TRBV5-4 and TRBJ1-2; D not resolved. Per germline, CDR1 SGHNT and CDR2 YYREEE (reference sequence). The CDR3 loop spans 14 amino acids. Between the trimmed V and J ends, which lost 4 bases and 2 bases, there was a span of 12 bases. The CDR3 DNA is TGTGCCAGCAGCCCCGGAACGGGGAACTATGGCTACACCTTC. Translating gives CASSPGTGNYGYTF.

This clone has a handful of counts. V usage is TRBV18 and J usage is TRBJ1-1; D unclear. The CDR3 loop spans 16 amino acids. With 1 base removed from V and 1 base from J, the gap between germline ends came to 13 bases. CDR1 is KGHSH and CDR2 is LQKENI in the germline V gene. The CDR3 bases are TGTGCCAGCTCACCACTCAGCGCCTTTTCGAACACTGAAGCTTTCTTT. It specifies CASSPLSAFSNTEAFF.

The chain is built from TRBV5-4 and TRBJ2-3; 10 bases are a match to TRBD2. The germline gives CDR1 SGHNT, CDR2 YYREEE (reference sequence). The J segment lost 0 bases and the V segment lost 0 bases, leaving 7 bases of the junction unmatched. The CDR3 spans 18 residues. DNA of the CDR3: TGTGCCAGCAGCTTGGTCAAGCGGGGGGGTCCTAGCACAGATACGCAGTATTTT. As protein: CASSLVKRGGPSTDTQYF. Looking up the rest from reference TRBV5-4 and TRBJ2-3 gives the full variable domain: ETGVTQSPTHLIKTRGQQVTLRCSSQSGHNTVSWYQQALGQGPQFIFQYYREEENGRGNFPPRFSGLQFPNYSSELNVNALELDDSALYLCASSLVKRGGPSTDTQYFGPGTRLTVL.

V and J are TRBV7-2 and TRBJ2-1, with 9 bases aligning to TRBD2. Looked up from germline, CDR1 is SGHTA and CDR2 is FQGNSA. V shed 1 base and J 6 bases; nucleotides not matched to a gene: 4. CDR3 size: 15 residues. Here the CDR3 DNA reads TGTGCCAGCAGCTTAGGAGGCGGGGGGGCCAATGAGCAGTTCTTC. It specifies CASSLGGGGANEQFF.

The chain couples TRBV5-1 to TRBJ2-4; D is unclear. From germline, CDR1 is SGHRS and CDR2 YFSETQ. The ends were cut back, 3 bases at V and 1 base at J, with 8 bases in the middle. The CDR3 runs to 14 residues. The CDR3 here is CASSSEAAKNIQYF. The CDR3 nucleotides are TGCGCCAGCAGCTCTGAGGCGGCCAAAAACATTCAGTACTTC.

The J gene is TRBJ2-1, the V gene TRBV11-2, with TRBD1 identical over 7 bases. The V segment lost 0 bases and the J segment 2 bases; nucleotides outside the gene matches: 7. Germline CDR1 reads SGHAT; CDR2 reads FQNNGV. This CDR3 region has 17 residues. CDR3 region: CASSLDQWTGAYNEQFF. The CDR3, as DNA: TGTGCCAGCAGCTTAGATCAATGGACAGGAGCCTACAATGAGCAGTTCTTC.

The V and J genes are TRBV6-6 and TRBJ2-5; D ambiguous. The CDR3 spans 10 residues. V lost 9 bases and J 9 bases, leaving 11 bases between the germline ends. Per the germline V gene, CDR1 is MNHNY and CDR2 is SVGAGI (reference sequence). CDR3 sequence (DNA): TGTGCCAGTGGGCAGGTGGCCCAGTACTTC. This encodes CASGQVAQYF.

The chain recombines TRBV5-1 with TRBJ1-1, with D perhaps matching TRBD1 (5 bases). Trimming took off 1 base at V and 4 bases at J, with 8 bases between the two ends. The CDR3 is made up of 13 amino acids. The germline V gene encodes CDR1 SGHRS and CDR2 YFSETQ. In nucleotides, the CDR3 is TGCGCCAGCAGCTTGAAGGGGCTCACTGAAGCTTTCTTT. Its protein product is CASSLKGLTEAFF. Drawing the rest from reference TRBV5-1 and TRBJ1-1, the complete variable domain is KAGVTQTPRYLIKTRGQQVTLSCSPISGHRSVSWYQQTPGQGLQFLFEYFSETQRNKGNFPGRFSGRQFSNSRSEMNVSTLELGDSALYLCASSLKGLTEAFFGQGTRLTVV.

V and J are TRBV25-1 and TRBJ1-6, with 8 bases aligning to TRBD1. The ends lost 6 bases at V and 7 bases at J; junction bases unmatched: 5. The CDR3 length is 14 residues. Germline assignment: CDR1 MGHDK and CDR2 SYGVNS. This CDR3 reads CASSPTGGNSPLHF. CDR3 nucleotide sequence: TGTGCCAGCAGCCCCACAGGGGGGAATTCACCCCTCCACTTT.

In its sample, this clone was seen a few times. The chain joins TRBV7-6 to TRBJ1-6; 7 nucleotides match TRBD1. CDR1 and CDR2 (germline): SGHVS, FNYEAQ. V gave up 4 bases and J gave up 4 bases; unmatched junction bases: 7. The CDR3 totals 16 residues. CDR3 in amino acids: CASSSRGTEYNSPLHF. The CDR3 region has the DNA TGTGCCAGCAGCTCTCGCGGGACAGAGTATAATTCACCCCTCCACTTT.

This chain uses TRBV27 with TRBJ2-3; TRBD2 matches at 15 bases. The germline gives CDR1 MNHEY, CDR2 SMNVEV (reference sequence). V gave up 3 bases and J gave up 3 bases; unmatched junction bases: 7. The CDR3 is made up of 18 amino acids. The DNA for the CDR3 is TGTGCCAGCAGTTTCAGGACTAGCGGGGGGGCCAGAACAGATACGCAGTATTTT. Its protein product is CASSFRTSGGARTDTQYF.